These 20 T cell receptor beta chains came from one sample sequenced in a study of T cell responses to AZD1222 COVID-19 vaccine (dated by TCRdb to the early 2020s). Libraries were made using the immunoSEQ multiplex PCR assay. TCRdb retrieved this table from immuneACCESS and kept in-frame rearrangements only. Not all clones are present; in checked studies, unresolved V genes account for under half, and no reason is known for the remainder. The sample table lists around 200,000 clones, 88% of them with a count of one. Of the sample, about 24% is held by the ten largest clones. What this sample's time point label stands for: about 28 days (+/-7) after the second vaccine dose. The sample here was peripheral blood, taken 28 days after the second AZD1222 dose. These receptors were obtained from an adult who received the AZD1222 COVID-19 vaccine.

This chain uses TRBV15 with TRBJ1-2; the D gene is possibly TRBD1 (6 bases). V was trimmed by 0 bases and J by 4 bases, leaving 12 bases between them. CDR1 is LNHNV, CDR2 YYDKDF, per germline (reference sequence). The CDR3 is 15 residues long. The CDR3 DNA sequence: TGTGCCACCAGCAGAGACCCAGGGGTAGGCTATGGCTACACCTTC. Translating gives CATSRDPGVGYGYTF.

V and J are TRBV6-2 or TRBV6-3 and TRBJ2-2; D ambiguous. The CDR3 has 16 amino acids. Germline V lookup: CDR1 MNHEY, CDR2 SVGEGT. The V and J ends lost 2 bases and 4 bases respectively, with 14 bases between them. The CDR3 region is CASSYGFQSPTGELFF. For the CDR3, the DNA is TGTGCCAGCAGTTACGGGTTCCAGTCTCCCACCGGGGAGCTGTTTTTT.

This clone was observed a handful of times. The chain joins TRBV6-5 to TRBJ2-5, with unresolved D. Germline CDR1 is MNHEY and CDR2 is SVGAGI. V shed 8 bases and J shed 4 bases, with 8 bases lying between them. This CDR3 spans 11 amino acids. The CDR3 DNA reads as TGTGCCAGCGCTTACGGAGAGACCCAGTACTTC. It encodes CASAYGETQYF.

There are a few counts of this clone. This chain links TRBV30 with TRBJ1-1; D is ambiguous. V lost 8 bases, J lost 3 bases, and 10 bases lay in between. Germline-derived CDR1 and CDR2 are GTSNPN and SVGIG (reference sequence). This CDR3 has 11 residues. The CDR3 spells CARKDYTEAFF. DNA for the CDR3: TGTGCCAGGAAGGACTACACTGAAGCTTTCTTT.

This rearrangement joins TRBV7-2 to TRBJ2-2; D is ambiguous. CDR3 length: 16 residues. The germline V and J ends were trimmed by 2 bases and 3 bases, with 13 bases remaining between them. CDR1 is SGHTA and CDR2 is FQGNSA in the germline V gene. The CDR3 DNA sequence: TGTGCCAGCAGCTTATCGGCCTCCCCCGACACCGGGGAGCTGTTTTTT. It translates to CASSLSASPDTGELFF.

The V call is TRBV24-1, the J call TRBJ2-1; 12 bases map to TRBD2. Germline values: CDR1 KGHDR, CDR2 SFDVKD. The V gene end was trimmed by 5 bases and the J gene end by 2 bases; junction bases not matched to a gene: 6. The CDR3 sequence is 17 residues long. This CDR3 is CATSAGTSGWAYNEQFF. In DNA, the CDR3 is TGTGCCACCAGTGCTGGGACTAGCGGGTGGGCCTACAATGAGCAGTTCTTC.

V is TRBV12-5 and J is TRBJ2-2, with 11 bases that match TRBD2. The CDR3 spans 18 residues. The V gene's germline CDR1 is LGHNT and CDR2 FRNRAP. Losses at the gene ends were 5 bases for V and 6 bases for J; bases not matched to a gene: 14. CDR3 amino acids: CASGPGVAGGPNSGELFF. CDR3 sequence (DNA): TGTGCTAGTGGTCCCGGAGTAGCGGGAGGGCCTAATTCCGGGGAGCTGTTTTTT.

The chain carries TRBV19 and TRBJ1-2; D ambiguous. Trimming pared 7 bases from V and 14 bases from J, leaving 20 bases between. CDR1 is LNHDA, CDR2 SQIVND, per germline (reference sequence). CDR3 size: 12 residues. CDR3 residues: CASTIPPEPPTF. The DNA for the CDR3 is TGTGCCAGTACCATTCCCCCGGAGCCGCCTACCTTC.

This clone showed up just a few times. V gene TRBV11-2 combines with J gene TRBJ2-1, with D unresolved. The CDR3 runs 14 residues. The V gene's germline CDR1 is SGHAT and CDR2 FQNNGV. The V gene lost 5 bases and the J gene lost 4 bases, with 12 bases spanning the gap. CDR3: CASSTRLGYNEQFF. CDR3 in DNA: TGTGCCAGCAGCACGCGTCTCGGATACAATGAGCAGTTCTTC.

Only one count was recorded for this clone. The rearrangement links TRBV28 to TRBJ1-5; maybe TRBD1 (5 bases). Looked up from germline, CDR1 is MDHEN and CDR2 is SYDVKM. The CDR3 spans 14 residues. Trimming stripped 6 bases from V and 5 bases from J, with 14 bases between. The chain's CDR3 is CASSRGRTYQPQHF. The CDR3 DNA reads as TGTGCCAGCAGCCGGGGACGGACATATCAGCCCCAGCATTTT.

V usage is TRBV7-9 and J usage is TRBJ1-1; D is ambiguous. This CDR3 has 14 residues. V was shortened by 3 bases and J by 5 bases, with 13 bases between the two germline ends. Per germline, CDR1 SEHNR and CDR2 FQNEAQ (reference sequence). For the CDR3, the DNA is TGTGCCAGCAGCTTTCCAGTCTTGGGGACTGAAGCTTTCTTT. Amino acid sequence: CASSFPVLGTEAFF.

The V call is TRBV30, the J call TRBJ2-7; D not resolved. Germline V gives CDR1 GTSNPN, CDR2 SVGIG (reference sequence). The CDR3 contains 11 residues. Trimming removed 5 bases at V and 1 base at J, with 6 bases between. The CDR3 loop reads CAWGYSYEQYF. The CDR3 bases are TGTGCCTGGGGGTATTCCTACGAGCAGTACTTC.

The DNA for the CDR3 is TGTGCCTTTCACAGGACCTCGTGGGACACTGAAGCTTTCTTT. This encodes CAFHRTSWDTEAFF. This chain connects TRBV3-1 (or the pseudogene TRBV3-2) to TRBJ1-1; D is possibly TRBD1 (5 bases). V lost 11 bases, J lost 3 bases, and 19 bases lay in between. Germline V gene data show CDR1 as LGHDT and CDR2 as YNNKEL (reference sequence). The CDR3 runs 14 residues.

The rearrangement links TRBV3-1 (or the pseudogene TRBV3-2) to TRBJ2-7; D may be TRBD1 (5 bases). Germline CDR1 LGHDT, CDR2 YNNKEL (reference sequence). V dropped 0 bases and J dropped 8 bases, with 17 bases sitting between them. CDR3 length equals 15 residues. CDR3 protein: CASSQDLGVSTKQYF. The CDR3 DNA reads TGTGCCAGCAGCCAAGATTTAGGGGTATCTACAAAGCAGTACTTC.

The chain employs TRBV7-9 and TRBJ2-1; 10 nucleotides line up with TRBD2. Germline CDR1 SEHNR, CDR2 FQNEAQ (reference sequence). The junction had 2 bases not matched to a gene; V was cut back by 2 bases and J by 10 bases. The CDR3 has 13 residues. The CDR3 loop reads CASSLKLAGEQFF. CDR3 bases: TGTGCCAGCAGCTTAAAACTAGCGGGAGAGCAGTTCTTC.

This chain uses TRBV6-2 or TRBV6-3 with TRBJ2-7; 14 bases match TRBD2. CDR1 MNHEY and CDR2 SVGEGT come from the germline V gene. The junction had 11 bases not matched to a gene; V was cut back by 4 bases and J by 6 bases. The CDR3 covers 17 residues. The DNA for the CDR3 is TGTGCCAGCAGTTCCGCCTCGGGACTAGCGGGAGCGGGCGAGCAGTACTTC. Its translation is CASSSASGLAGAGEQYF.

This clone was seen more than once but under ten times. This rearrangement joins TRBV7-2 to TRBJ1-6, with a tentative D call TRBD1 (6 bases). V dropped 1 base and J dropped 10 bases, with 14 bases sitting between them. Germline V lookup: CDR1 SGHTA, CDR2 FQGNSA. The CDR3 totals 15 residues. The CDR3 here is CASSLGVGGESPLHF. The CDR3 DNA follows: TGTGCCAGCAGCTTAGGGGTAGGGGGGGAATCACCCCTCCACTTT.

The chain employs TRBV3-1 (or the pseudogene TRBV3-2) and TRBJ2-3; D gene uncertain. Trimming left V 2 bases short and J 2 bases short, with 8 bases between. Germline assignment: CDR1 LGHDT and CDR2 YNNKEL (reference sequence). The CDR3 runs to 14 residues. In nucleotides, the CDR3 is TGTGCCAGCAGCCAAACCACTACCACAGATACGCAGTATTTT. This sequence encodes CASSQTTTTDTQYF.

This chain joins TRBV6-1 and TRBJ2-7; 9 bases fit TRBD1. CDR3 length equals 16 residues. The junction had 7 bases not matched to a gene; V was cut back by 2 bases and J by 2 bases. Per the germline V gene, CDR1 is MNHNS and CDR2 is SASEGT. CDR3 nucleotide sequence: TGTGCCAGCAGTGAAATACGTTGGGACAGGGCCTACGAGCAGTACTTC. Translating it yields CASSEIRWDRAYEQYF.

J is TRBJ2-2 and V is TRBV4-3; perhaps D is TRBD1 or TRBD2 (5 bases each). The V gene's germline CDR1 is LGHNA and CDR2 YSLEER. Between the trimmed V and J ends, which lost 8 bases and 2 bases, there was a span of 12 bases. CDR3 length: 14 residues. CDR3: CASRLRDNTGELFF. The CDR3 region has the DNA TGCGCCAGCCGTCTCAGGGACAACACCGGGGAGCTGTTTTTT.